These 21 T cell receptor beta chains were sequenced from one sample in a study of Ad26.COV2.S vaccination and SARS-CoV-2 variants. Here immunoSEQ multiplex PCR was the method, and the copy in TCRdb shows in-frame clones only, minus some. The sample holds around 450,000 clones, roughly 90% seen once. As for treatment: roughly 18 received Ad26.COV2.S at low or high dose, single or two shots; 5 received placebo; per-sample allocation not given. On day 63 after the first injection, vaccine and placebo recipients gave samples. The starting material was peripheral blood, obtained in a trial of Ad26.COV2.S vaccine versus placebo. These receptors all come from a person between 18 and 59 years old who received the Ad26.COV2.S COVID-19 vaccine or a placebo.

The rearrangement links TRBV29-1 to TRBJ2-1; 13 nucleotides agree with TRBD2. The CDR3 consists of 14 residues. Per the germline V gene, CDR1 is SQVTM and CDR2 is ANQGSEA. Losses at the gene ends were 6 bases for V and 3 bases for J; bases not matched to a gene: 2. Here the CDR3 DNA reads TGCAGCGTGGGACTAGCGGGGAACTACAATGAGCAGTTCTTC. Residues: CSVGLAGNYNEQFF.

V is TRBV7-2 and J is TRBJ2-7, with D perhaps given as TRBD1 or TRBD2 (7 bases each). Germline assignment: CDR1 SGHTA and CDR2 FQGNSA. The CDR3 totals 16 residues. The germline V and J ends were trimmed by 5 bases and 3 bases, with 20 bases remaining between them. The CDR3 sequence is CASSPETGKRGYEQYF. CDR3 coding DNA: TGTGCCAGCAGCCCGGAGACAGGGAAGCGGGGCTACGAGCAGTACTTC.

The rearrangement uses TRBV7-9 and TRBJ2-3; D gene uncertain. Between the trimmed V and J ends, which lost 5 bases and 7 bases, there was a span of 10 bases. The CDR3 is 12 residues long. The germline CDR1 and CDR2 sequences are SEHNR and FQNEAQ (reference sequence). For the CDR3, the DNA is TGTGCCAGCAGCCTACTCGAGTATACGCAGTATTTT. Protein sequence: CASSLLEYTQYF.

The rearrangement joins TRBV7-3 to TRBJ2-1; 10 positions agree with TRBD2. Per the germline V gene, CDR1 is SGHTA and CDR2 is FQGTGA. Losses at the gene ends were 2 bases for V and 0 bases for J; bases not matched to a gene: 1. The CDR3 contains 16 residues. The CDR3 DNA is TGTGCCAGCAGCTTACTAGCGGGGGACTCCTACAATGAGCAGTTCTTC. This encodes CASSLLAGDSYNEQFF. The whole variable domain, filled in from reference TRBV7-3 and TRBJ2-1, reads GAGVSQTPSNKVTEKGKYVELRCDPISGHTALYWYRQSLGQGPEFLIYFQGTGAADDSGLPNDRFFAVRPEGSVSTLKIQRTERGDSAVYLCASSLLAGDSYNEQFFGPGTRLTVL.

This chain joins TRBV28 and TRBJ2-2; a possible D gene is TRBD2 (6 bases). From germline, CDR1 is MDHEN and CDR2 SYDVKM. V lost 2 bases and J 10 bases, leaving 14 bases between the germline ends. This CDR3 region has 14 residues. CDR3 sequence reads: CASSLQRVVAELFF. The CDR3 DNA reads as TGTGCCAGCAGTTTACAGCGGGTGGTGGCGGAGCTGTTTTTT.

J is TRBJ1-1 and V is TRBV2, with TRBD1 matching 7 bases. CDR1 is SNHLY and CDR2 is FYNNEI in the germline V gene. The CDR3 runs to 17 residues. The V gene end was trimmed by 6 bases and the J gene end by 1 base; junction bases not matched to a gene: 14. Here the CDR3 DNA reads TGTGCCAGCAGCTTTTGGACAGGCCATCCCGAGAACACTGAAGCTTTCTTT. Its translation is CASSFWTGHPENTEAFF.

The chain's CDR3 is CASSPIRRAGESSGNTIYF. In DNA, the CDR3 is TGTGCCAGCAGCCCGATTCGTCGGGCAGGCGAGAGCTCTGGAAACACCATATATTTT. V gene TRBV11-2 combines with J gene TRBJ1-3; unclear D gene. Germline CDR1 SGHAT, CDR2 FQNNGV. The V and J ends lost 5 bases and 0 bases respectively, with 23 bases between them. The CDR3 totals 19 residues.

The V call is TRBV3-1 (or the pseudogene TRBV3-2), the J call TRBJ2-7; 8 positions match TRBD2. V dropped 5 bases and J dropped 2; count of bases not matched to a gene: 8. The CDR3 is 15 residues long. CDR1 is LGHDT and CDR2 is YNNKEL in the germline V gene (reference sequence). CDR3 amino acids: CASSIQRERPYEQYF. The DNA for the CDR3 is TGTGCCAGCAGCATCCAGCGGGAGAGGCCCTACGAGCAGTACTTC.

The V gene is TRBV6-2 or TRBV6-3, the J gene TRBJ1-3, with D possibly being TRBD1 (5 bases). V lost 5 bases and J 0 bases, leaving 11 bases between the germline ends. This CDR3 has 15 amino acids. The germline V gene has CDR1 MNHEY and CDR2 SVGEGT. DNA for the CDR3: TGTGCCAGCAGTCGGACATCATACTCTGGAAACACCATATATTTT. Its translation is CASSRTSYSGNTIYF.

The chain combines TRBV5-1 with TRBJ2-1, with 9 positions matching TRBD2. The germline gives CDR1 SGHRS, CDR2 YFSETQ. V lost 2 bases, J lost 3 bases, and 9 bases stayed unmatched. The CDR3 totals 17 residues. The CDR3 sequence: CASSFGAGGPNYNEQFF. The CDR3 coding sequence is TGCGCCAGCAGCTTCGGGGCGGGAGGGCCTAACTACAATGAGCAGTTCTTC.

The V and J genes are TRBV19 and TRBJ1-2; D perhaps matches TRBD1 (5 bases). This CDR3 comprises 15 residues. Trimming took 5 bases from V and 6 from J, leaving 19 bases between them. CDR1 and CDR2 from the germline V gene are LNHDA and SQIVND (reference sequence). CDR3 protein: CASSAPGFTLDGYTF. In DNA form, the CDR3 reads TGTGCCAGTAGTGCCCCAGGGTTCACCTTGGATGGCTACACCTTC.

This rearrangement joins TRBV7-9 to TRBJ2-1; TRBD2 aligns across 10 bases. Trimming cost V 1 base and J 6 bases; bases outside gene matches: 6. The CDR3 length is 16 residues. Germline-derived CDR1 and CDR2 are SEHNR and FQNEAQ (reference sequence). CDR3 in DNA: TGTGCCAGCAGCTTAGTACCCAGCGGGAGGGCCAATGAGCAGTTCTTC. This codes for CASSLVPSGRANEQFF.

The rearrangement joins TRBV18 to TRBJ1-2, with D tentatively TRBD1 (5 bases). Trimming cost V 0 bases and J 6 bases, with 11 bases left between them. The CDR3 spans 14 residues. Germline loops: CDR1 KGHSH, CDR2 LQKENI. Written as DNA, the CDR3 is TGTGCCAGCTCACCACCGTCCAGGGCCGATGGCTACACCTTC. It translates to CASSPPSRADGYTF.

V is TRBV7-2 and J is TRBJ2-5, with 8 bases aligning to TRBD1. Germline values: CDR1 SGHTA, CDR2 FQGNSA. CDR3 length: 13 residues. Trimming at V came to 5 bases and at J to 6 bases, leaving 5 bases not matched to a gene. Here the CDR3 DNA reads TGTGCCAGCAGCCAGGACAGGGTACAGACCCAGTACTTC. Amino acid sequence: CASSQDRVQTQYF.

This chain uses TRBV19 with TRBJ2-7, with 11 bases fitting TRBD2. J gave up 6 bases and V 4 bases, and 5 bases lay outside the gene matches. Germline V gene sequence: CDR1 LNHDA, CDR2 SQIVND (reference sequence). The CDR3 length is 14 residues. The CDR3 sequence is CASSSRLAGGEQYF. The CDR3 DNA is TGTGCCAGTAGTAGTCGTCTAGCGGGAGGCGAGCAGTACTTC. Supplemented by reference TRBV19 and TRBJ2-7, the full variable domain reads DGGITQSPKYLFRKEGQNVTLSCEQNLNHDAMYWYRQDPGQGLRLIYYSQIVNDFQKGDIAEGYSVSREKKESFPLTVTSAQKNPTAFYLCASSSRLAGGEQYFGPGTRLTVT.

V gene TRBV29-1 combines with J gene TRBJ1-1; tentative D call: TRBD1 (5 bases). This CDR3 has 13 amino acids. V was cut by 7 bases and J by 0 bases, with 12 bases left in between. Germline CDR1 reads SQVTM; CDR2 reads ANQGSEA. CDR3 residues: CSGLWGMNTEAFF. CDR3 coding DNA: TGCAGCGGCCTGTGGGGGATGAACACTGAAGCTTTCTTT.

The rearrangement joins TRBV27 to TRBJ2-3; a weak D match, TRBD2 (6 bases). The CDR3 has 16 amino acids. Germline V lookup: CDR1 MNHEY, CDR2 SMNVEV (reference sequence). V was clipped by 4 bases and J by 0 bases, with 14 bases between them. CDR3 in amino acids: CASSSGTYLSTDTQYF. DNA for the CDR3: TGTGCCAGCAGTTCCGGGACTTATCTCAGCACAGATACGCAGTATTTT.

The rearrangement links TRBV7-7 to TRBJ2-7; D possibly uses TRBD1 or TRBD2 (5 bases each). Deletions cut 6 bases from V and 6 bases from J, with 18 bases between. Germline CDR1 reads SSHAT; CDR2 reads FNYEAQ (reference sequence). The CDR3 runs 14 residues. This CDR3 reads CASRPGPQSGEQYF. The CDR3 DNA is TGTGCCAGCAGGCCGGGACCTCAATCGGGCGAGCAGTACTTC.

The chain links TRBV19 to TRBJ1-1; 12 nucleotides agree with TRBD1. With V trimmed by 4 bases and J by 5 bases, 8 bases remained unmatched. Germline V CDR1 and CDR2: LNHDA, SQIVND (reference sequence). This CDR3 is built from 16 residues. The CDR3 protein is CASSTAGQGARTEAFF. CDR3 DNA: TGTGCCAGTAGTACCGCGGGACAGGGGGCAAGGACTGAAGCTTTCTTT. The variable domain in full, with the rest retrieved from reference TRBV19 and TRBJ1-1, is DGGITQSPKYLFRKEGQNVTLSCEQNLNHDAMYWYRQDPGQGLRLIYYSQIVNDFQKGDIAEGYSVSREKKESFPLTVTSAQKNPTAFYLCASSTAGQGARTEAFFGQGTRLTVV.

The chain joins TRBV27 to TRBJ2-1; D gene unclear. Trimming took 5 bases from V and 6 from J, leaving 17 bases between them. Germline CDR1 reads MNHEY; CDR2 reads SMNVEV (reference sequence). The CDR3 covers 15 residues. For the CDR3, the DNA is TGTGCCAGCAGTGCCTGGACCCCCACACCCAATGAGCAGTTCTTC. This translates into CASSAWTPTPNEQFF.

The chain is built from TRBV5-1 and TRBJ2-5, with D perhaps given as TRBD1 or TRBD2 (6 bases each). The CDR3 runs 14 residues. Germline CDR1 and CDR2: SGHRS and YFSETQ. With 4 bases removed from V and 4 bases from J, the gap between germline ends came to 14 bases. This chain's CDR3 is CASSPKGGGETQYF. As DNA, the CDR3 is TGCGCCAGCAGCCCCAAGGGGGGAGGAGAGACCCAGTACTTC.